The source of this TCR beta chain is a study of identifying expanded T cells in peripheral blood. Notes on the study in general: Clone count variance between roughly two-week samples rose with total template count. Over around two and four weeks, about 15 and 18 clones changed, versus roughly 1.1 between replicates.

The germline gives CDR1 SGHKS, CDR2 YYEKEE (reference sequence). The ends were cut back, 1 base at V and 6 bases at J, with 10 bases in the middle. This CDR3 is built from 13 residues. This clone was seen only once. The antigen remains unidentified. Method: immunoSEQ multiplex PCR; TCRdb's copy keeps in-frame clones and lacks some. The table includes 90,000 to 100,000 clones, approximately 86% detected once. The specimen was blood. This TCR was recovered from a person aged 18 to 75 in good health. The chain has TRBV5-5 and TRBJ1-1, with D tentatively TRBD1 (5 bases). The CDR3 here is CASSLNTGAEAFF. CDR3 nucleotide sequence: TGTGCCAGCAGCTTGAATACGGGGGCTGAAGCTTTCTTT. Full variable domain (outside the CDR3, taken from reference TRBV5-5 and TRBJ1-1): DAGVTQSPTHLIKTRGQQVTLRCSPISGHKSVSWYQQVLGQGPQFIFQYYEKEERGRGNFPDRFSARQFPNYSSELNVNALLLGDSALYLCASSLNTGAEAFFGQGTRLTVV.